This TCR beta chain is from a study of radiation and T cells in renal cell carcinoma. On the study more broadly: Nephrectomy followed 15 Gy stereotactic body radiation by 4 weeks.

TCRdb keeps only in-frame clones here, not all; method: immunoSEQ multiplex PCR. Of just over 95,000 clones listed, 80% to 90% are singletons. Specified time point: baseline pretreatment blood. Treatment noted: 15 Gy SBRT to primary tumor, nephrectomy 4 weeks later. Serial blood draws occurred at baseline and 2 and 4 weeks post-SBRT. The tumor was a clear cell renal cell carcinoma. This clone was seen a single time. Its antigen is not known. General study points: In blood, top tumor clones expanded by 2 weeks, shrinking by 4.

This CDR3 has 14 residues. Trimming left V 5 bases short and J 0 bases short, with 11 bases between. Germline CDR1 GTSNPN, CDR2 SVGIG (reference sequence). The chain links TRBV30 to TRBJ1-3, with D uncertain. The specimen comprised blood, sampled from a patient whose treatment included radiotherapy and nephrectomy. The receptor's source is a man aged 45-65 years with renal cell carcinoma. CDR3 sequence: CAWAPGNSGNTIYF. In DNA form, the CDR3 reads TGTGCCTGGGCCCCGGGAAACTCTGGAAACACCATATATTTT.